The present T cell receptor (beta chain) was sequenced within a study of cytomegalovirus exposure and HLA in healthy donors. Whole-study results and caveats: Serostatus for CMV was the only available immune exposure information.

Looked up from germline, CDR1 is SGHTA and CDR2 is FQGTGA. V shed 5 bases and J shed 6 bases, with 10 bases lying between them. The CDR3 extends over 13 amino acids. In the case of this clone: Its antigen is still unknown.

PCR used 60 Vbeta primers and 13 Jbeta primers. The table came from immunoSEQ multiplex PCR; TCRdb's copy has only in-frame clones and leaves some out. This table holds 150,000 to 200,000 clones, around 83% found once. The source of this sequence is a woman aged 35 to 49 in good health and CMV-seronegative. This chain uses TRBV7-3 with TRBJ2-2, with D tentatively TRBD1 (6 bases). The source material was PBMCs. CDR3: CASSPRGAGELFF. The CDR3 nucleotides read TGTGCCAGCAGCCCCAGGGGTGCCGGGGAGCTGTTTTTT.